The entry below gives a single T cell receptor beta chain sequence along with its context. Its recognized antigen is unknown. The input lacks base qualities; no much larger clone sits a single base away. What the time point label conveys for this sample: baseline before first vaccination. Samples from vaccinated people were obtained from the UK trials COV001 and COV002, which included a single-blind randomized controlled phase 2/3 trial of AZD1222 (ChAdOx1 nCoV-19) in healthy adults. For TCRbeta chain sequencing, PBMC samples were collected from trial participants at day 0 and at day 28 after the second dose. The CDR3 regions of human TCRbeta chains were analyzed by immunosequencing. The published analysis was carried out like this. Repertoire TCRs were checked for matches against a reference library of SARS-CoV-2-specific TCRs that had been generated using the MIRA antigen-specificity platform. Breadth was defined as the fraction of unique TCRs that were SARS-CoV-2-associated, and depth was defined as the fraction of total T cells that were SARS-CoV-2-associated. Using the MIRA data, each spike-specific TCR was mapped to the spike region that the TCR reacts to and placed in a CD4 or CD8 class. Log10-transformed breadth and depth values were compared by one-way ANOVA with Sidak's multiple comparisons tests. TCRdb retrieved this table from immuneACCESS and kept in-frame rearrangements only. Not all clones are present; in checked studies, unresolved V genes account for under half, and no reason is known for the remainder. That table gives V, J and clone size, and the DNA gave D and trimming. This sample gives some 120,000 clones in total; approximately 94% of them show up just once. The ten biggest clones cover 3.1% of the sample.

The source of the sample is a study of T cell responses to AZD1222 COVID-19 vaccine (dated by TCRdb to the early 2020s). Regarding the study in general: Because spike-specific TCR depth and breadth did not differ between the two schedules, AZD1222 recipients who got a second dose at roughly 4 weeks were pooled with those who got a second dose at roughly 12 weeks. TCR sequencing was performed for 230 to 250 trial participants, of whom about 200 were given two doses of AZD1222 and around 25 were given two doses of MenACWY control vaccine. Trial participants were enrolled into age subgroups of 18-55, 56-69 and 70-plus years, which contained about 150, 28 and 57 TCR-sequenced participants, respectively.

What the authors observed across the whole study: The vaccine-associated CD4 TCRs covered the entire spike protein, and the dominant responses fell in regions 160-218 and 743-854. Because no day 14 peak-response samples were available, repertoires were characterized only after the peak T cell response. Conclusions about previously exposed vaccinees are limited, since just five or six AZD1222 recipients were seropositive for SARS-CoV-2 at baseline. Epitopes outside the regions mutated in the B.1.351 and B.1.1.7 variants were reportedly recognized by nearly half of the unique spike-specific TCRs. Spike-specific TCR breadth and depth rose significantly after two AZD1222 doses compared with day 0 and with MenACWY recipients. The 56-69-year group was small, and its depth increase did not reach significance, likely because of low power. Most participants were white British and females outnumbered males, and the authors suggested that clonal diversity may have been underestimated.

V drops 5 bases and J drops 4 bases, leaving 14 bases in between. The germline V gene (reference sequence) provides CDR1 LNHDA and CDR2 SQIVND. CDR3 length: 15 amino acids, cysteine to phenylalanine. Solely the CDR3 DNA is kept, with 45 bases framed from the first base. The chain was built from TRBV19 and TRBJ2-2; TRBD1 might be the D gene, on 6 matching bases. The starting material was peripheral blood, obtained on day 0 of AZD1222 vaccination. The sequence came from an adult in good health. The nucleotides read TGTGCCAGTAGTGCCCCAGGGGAGAGCACCGGGGAGCTGTTTTTT. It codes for CASSAPGESTGELFF.